This T cell receptor beta chain was identified during a study of identical twins. Trimming took 1 base from V and 7 from J, leaving 10 bases between them. The CDR3 contains 12 residues. CDR1 and CDR2 from the germline V gene are DFQATT and SNEGSKA (reference sequence). Each CDR3 protein gets one entry after TCRdb re-called the 5' RACE reads with MiXCR. The sample comprises hundreds of thousands of distinct CDR3 sequences, about a tenth of which are singletons, and approximately 5.1% rests with the top ten. This clonotype came up a few times. The sequenced sample consisted of memory (CD45RO+) T cells sorted from blood. The origin of this receptor is a woman younger than 30 in good health. The chain carries TRBV20-1 and TRBJ1-1; D is undetermined. CDR3 residues: CSARAREVEAFF. The CDR3 DNA follows: TGCAGTGCTAGAGCTCGGGAGGTTGAAGCTTTCTTT.